This TCR beta chain was sequenced for a study of T-cell reconstitution after alpha-beta-depleted transplantation in children. Study conclusions and caveats: Most T-cell counts and diversity one year after the transplant came from T cells that were newly produced. Two months or so post-transplant, alpha-beta T cells reportedly derived from several hundred expanded graft clones.

The junction had 4 bases not matched to a gene; V was cut back by 3 bases and J by 0 bases. CDR1 is MNHNS and CDR2 is SASEGT in the germline V gene. The CDR3 contains 15 residues. Details on this clonotype: Its antigen is as yet unknown.

Preparation of the TCRbeta library involved a method that used unique molecular identifiers. Each CDR3 protein is one row after TCRdb ran MiXCR on the PCR reads. Of roughly 400,000 distinct CDR3 sequences detected, about 40% appear once; the ten largest clones hold 27%. The clonotype originates from a girl aged 2 to 9 with aplastic anemia, due to receive a stem cell transplant. Specimen: PBMCs, collected before TCRalphabeta/CD19-depleted stem cell transplant. V usage is TRBV6-1 and J usage is TRBJ2-7, with TRBD2 identical over 8 bases. The CDR3 nucleotides read TGTGCCAGCAGTGAGAGCGGGAGAGGCTCCTACGAGCAGTACTTC. As protein: CASSESGRGSYEQYF.